These T cell receptor beta chains were read from a single sample in a study of cytomegalovirus exposure and HLA in healthy donors. Assay used: immunoSEQ multiplex PCR; TCRdb lists only in-frame clones, some missing. The table shows some 150,000 clones, with roughly 73% occurring only once. Source material: PBMCs. These receptors were obtained from a female donor in good health and CMV-seronegative. CDR3s include the opening cysteine and the closing phenylalanine or tryptophan. The D gene is left open where the match is weak. Clone size is not always given. Where it is, it says once, few, many or a class for expanded clones.

CASSPGLALSSEQFF 15 NA TRBV18 NA
CASGLNAGQGALNTEAFF 18 NA TRBV12-5 TRBD1
CAWSIDRGPYEKLFF 15 NA TRBV30 TRBD1
CAISEDRDYEQYF 13 NA TRBV10-3 TRBD1
CASRPGTSGYEQYF 14 NA TRBV7-2 TRBD2
CASSPPGQGANQPQHF 16 few TRBV18 TRBD1
CASSDSAGYDTQYF 14 NA TRBV6-4 NA
CASSHPGTGEQPQHF 15 few TRBV6-5 TRBD1
CASSLLAEMDYEQYF 15 NA TRBV11-2 NA
CASSFSGSYNEQFF 14 NA TRBV27 TRBD2
CASSQDPRGTLEAFF 15 NA TRBV4-1 NA
CASSVRSQVEQFF 13 NA TRBV2 NA
CASISGTTGGSQPQHF 16 NA TRBV19 TRBD1
CAWSITSGALNEQFF 15 NA TRBV30 TRBD2
CASSIWDRQKEQFF 14 NA TRBV19 TRBD1
CASSRGQSYEQYF 13 NA TRBV28 TRBD1
CASSLPGITYEQYF 14 NA TRBV28 NA
CASSRASGSYEQYF 14 few TRBV5-4 TRBD2
CASSKRTGNTEAFF 14 NA TRBV28 NA
CASSLLGAAEAFF 13 NA TRBV27 NA
CASRQTSSKDIQYF 14 NA TRBV7-9 NA
CASSETSGTGELFF 14 NA TRBV5-1 TRBD2
CASKPSTGANTEAFF 15 NA TRBV6-6 NA
CASSPGGGFNQPQHF 15 NA TRBV7-2 NA
CASSHRVNSYEQYF 14 few TRBV18 NA
CASSLSRGNTEAFF 14 once TRBV11-3 NA
CASSSMVSGGGTDTQYF 17 NA TRBV5-6 TRBD2
CASSPQKGGGIDYGYTF 17 NA TRBV4-3 NA
CASSLTLRGGQYQETQYF 18 NA TRBV5-6 TRBD2
CASSLELAGGLSYEQYF 17 few TRBV11-2 TRBD2
CASRGKGLAGGTDTQYF 17 once TRBV5-1 TRBD2
CASRQGSNTEAFF 13 once TRBV9 TRBD1
CSARWGREQYF 11 few TRBV20-1 NA
CAWSGGGGNEQFF 13 NA TRBV30 NA
CASSLRGKLEQFF 13 NA TRBV7-8 NA
CASNRDLNTEAFF 13 NA TRBV5-6 NA
CASSLGHISYNEQFF 15 NA TRBV6-6 NA
CASRRTGSMDTEAFF 15 NA TRBV6-5 TRBD1
CASSTGMLSPLHF 13 NA TRBV21-1 NA
CASSLLQGAGTEAFF 15 NA TRBV5-5 TRBD1
CASSPTAGTGGSVTSAKETQYF 22 NA TRBV7-6 TRBD1
CASSAMTSGTYNEQFF 16 once TRBV6-4 TRBD2
CASSLGLAGGGSTDTQYF 18 NA TRBV5-1 TRBD2
CASSSSGDGNTIYF 14 NA TRBV9 NA
CASSSGTSSYNEQFF 15 NA TRBV7-2 TRBD2
CASSLAGLQETQYF 14 once TRBV7-2 NA
CASSWAAGGNQPQHF 15 NA TRBV6-6 NA
CASRLDGSGYEQYF 14 NA TRBV7-9 NA
CASSQGQGGYTGELFF 16 NA TRBV4-3 TRBD1
CSVRTDRTYEQYF 13 NA TRBV29-1 TRBD1
CASSLGLAGGTDTQYF 16 NA TRBV7-2 TRBD2
CASSIGPGRGTEAFF 15 NA TRBV19 NA
CASSVRDRDRGYTF 14 few TRBV5-1 TRBD1
CASSLPTSGQETQYF 15 NA TRBV7-3 TRBD2
CASSLPGLADTQYF 14 NA TRBV5-1 NA